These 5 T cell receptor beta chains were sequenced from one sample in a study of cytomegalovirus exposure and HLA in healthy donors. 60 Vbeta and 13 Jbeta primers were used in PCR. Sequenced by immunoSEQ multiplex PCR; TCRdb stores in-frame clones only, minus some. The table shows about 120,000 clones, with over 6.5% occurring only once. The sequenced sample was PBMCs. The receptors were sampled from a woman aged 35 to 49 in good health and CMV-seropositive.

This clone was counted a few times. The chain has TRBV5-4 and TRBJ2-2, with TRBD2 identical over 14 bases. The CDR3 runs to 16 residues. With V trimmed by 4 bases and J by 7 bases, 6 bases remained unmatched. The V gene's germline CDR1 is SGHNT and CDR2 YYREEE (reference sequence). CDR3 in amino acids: CASSLGLAGGRGELFF. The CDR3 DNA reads TGTGCCAGCAGCCTAGGACTAGCGGGGGGACGCGGGGAGCTGTTTTTT.

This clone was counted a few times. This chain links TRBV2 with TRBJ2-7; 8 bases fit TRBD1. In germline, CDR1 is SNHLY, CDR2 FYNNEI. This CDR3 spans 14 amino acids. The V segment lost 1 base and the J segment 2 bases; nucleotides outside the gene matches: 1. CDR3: CASSEETGAYEQYF. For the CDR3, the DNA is TGTGCCAGCAGTGAAGAGACAGGGGCCTACGAGCAGTACTTC.

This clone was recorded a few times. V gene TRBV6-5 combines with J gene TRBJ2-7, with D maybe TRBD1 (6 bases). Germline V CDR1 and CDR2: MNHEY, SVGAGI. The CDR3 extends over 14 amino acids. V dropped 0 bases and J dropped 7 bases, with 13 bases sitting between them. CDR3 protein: CASSYSGGSGEQYF. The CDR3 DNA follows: TGTGCCAGCAGTTACTCAGGGGGTTCGGGAGAGCAGTACTTC.

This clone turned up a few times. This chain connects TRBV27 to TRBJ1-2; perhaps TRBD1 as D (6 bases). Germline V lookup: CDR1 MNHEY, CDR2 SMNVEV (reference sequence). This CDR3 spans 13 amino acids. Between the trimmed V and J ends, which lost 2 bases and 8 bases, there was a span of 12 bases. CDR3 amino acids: CASSLMGAQGYTF. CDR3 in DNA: TGTGCCAGCAGTTTAATGGGGGCGCAAGGCTACACCTTC.

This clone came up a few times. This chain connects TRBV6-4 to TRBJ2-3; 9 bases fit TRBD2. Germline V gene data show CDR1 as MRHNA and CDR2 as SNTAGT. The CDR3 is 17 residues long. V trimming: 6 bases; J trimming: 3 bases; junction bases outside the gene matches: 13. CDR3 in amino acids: CASSHLPGSGGTDTQYF. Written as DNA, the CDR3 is TGTGCCAGCAGCCACCTCCCGGGTAGCGGGGGTACAGATACGCAGTATTTT.